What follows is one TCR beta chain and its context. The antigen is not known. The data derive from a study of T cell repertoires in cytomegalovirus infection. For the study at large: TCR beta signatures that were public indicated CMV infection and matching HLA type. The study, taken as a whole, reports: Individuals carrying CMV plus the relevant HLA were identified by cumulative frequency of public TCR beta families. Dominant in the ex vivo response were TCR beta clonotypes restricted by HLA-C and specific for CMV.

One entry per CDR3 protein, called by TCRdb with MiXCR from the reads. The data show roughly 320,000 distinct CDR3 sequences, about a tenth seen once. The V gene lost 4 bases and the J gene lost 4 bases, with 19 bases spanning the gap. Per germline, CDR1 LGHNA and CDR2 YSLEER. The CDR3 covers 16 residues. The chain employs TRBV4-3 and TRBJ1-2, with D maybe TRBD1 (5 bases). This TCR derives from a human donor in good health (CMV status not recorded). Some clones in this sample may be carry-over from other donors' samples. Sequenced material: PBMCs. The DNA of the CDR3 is TGCGCCAGCAGCCCTACGAGGACCAGGGTCACCTATGGCTACACCTTC. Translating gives CASSPTRTRVTYGYTF.